The rows below give T cell receptor beta chains drawn from one sample of a study of blood T cells in healthy people across ages. TCRdb redid the calling of the 5' RACE reads with MiXCR, one entry per CDR3 protein. The sample has 700,000 to 900,000 distinct CDR3 sequences, around 24% seen once; the top ten hold over 2.5%. These data also formed part of another study, on T cells of mothers and their children.

Sequenced sample: blood. These receptors were taken from a boy aged 5-17 years in good health. CDR3s include the opening cysteine and the closing phenylalanine or tryptophan. The order of the fields is clone size, J gene, V gene, D gene, CDR3 protein, CDR3 DNA. A D gene is named only where the DNA matches it firmly. The size of a clone is reported for some rows only, either as once, few or many, or as a class for expanded clones.

>-|TRBJ2-5|TRBV20-1|-
CSARETTVKETQYF
TGCAGTGCTAGAGAAACGACAGTTAAAGAGACCCAGTACTTC
>-|TRBJ1-1|TRBV29-1|-
CSVLGKMNTEAFF
TGCAGCGTTTTGGGGAAAATGAACACTGAAGCTTTCTTT
>many|TRBJ2-1|TRBV11-2|TRBD1
CASSLNRGSYNEQFF
TGTGCCAGCAGCTTGAACAGGGGTTCCTACAATGAGCAGTTCTTC
>many|TRBJ2-2|TRBV27|-
CASSFISFANTGELFF
TGTGCCAGCAGTTTTATCAGCTTCGCGAACACCGGGGAGCTGTTTTTT
>few|TRBJ2-7|TRBV12-3/TRBV12-4|TRBD2
CASSLAGGNYEQYF
TGTGCCAGCAGTCTAGCGGGGGGGAACTACGAGCAGTACTTC
>-|TRBJ2-1|TRBV27|-
CASSASRPWEHNEQFF
TGTGCCAGCAGTGCATCCCGCCCGTGGGAGCACAATGAGCAGTTCTTC
>-|TRBJ2-1|TRBV7-8|-
CASSFWQAELKYNEQFF
TGTGCCAGCAGCTTTTGGCAGGCCGAATTAAAATACAATGAGCAGTTCTTC
>few|TRBJ1-1|TRBV11-2|TRBD1
CASSLEPGGYTEAFF
TGTGCCAGCAGCTTAGAGCCAGGGGGCTACACTGAAGCTTTCTTT
>-|TRBJ2-7|TRBV7-6|-
CASSLGSPTYEQYF
TGTGCCAGCAGCTTAGGGTCCCCAACCTACGAGCAGTACTTC
>-|TRBJ2-7|TRBV5-1|TRBD1
CASSLPTGDPWAHEQYF
TGCGCCAGCAGCTTGCCCACAGGGGACCCATGGGCCCACGAGCAGTACTTC
>-|TRBJ2-7|TRBV11-2|TRBD1
CASSLEGGGTGPHEQYF
TGTGCCAGCAGCTTAGAGGGGGGCGGGACAGGGCCTCACGAGCAGTACTTC
>-|TRBJ2-5|TRBV2|TRBD2
CASSRASGGGETQYF
TGTGCCAGCAGTCGGGCTAGCGGGGGAGGTGAGACCCAGTACTTC
>-|TRBJ2-7|TRBV14|TRBD1
CASSQGKPGQGLYEQYF
TGTGCCAGCAGCCAAGGGAAACCGGGACAGGGACTCTACGAGCAGTACTTC
>few|TRBJ2-6|TRBV30|-
CAWHRGANVLTF
TGTGCCTGGCATAGAGGGGCCAACGTCCTGACTTTC
>-|TRBJ2-5|TRBV5-5|TRBD1
CASSFFRTGKREETQYF
TGTGCCAGCAGCTTCTTTAGGACAGGGAAAAGAGAAGAGACCCAGTACTTC
>-|TRBJ2-1|TRBV2|-
CASLGPHSYNEQFF
TGTGCCAGCCTGGGACCCCACTCCTACAATGAGCAGTTCTTC
>-|TRBJ2-4|TRBV7-9|TRBD2
CASSSGLAGGRAKNIQYF
TGTGCCAGCAGCTCTGGCCTAGCGGGGGGGCGGGCCAAAAACATTCAGTACTTC
>-|TRBJ2-7|TRBV10-3|-
CAISPSGSASEQYF
TGTGCCATCAGTCCCTCAGGTAGCGCGTCCGAGCAGTACTTC
>-|TRBJ2-7|TRBV7-9|-
CASNPVRHLPYEQYF
TGTGCCAGCAACCCGGTGAGGCATTTGCCCTACGAGCAGTACTTC
>few|TRBJ2-5|TRBV5-1|-
CASSLEWWQAQYF
TGCGCCAGCAGCTTGGAATGGTGGCAGGCCCAGTACTTC